This T cell receptor beta chain comes out of a study of blood T cells in healthy people across ages. Study conclusions and caveats: One million T cells yielded diversity estimates that were considered underestimates. The study found more naive CD4+ cells and higher diversity in long-lived than aged donors.

A second roughly 7 to 11 cycle PCR used barcoded and J-beta primers. From the 5' RACE reads, TCRdb called clonotypes with MiXCR, one entry per CDR3 protein. The sample holds roughly 1.7 million distinct CDR3 sequences, about 35% seen once. The sample, approximately 11 milliliters of peripheral blood, was drawn from each donor. The CDR3 sequence is 15 residues long. The V gene's germline CDR1 is KGHDR and CDR2 SFDVKD. Trimming took 2 bases from V and 5 from J; bases not matched to a gene: 7. This clonotype occurred a few times. No antigen is known for it. This rearrangement joins TRBV24-1 to TRBJ2-5; 7 nucleotides match TRBD2. The sequencing sample was made of blood. The sequence was collected from a woman aged 25 to 39 in good health. CDR3 DNA: TGTGCCACCAGTGATTATTCCGGGACTAAGGAGACCCAGTACTTC. Protein product: CATSDYSGTKETQYF.